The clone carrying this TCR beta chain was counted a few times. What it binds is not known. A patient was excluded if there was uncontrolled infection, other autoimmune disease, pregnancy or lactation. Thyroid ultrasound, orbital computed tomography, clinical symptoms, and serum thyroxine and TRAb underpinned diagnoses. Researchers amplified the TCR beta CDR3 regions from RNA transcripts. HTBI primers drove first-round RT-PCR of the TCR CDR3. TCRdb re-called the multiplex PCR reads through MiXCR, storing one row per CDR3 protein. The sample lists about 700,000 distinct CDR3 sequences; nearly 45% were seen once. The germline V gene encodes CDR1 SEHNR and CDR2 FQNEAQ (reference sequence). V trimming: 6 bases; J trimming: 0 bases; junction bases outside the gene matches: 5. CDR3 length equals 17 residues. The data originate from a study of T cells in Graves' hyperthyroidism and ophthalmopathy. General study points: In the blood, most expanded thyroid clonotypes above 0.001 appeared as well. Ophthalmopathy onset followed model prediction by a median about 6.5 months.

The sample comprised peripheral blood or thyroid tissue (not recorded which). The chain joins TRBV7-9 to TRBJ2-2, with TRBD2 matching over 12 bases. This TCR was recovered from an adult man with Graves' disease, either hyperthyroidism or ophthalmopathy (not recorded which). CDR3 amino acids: CASRLAGGAPNTGELFF. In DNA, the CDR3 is TGTGCCAGCAGACTAGCGGGGGGTGCCCCGAACACCGGGGAGCTGTTTTTT. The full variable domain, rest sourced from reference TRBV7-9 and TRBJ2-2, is DTGVSQNPRHKITKRGQNVTFRCDPISEHNRLYWYRQTLGQGPEFLTYFQNEAQLEKSRLLSDRFSAERPKGSFSTLEIQRTEQGDSAMYLCASRLAGGAPNTGELFFGEGSRLTVL.